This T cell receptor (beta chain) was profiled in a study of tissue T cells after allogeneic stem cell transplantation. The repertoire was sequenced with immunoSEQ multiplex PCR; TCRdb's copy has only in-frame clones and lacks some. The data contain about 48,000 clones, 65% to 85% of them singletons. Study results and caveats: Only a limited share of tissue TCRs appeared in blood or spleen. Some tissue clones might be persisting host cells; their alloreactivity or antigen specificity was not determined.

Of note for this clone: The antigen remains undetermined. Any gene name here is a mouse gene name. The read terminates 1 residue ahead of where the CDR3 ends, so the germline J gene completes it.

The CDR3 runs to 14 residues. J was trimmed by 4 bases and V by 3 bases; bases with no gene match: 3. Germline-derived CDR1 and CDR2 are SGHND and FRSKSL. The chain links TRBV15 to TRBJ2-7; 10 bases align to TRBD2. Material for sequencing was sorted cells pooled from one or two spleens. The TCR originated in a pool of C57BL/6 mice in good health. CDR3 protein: CASSFSGGAYEQYF. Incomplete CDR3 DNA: TGTGCCAGCAGTTTTTCTGGGGGGGCTTATGAACAGTAC.